These 16 T cell receptor beta chains were sequenced from one sample in a study of metastatic and nonmetastatic thyroid tumors. TCRdb redid the clone calls on the PCR reads using MiXCR. The sample comprises roughly 13,000 clones, around 29% of which are singletons, and roughly 4.2% rests with the top ten. No patient had received any treatment before thyroid surgery. Sequenced: blood. All receptors come from a female donor with papillary thyroid cancer or a benign thyroid nodule (not recorded which). Some clones in this sample may be carry-over from other donors' samples.

At least ten counts were recorded for this clone. The genes are TRBV4-3 and TRBJ2-2; D unclear. Germline V gene data show CDR1 as LGHNA and CDR2 as YSLEER. The CDR3 sequence is 15 residues long. Trimming shortened V by 5 bases and J by 0 bases, and 10 bases separated the two germline ends. Here the CDR3 reads CASSTLFPNTGELFF. The CDR3 DNA reads as TGCGCCAGCAGCACACTTTTCCCGAACACCGGGGAGCTGTTTTTT.

The chain joins TRBV18 to TRBJ2-1; the D is unclear. V gave up 4 bases and J gave up 10 bases, with 11 bases separating them. Germline CDR1 and CDR2: KGHSH and LQKENI. This CDR3 region has 12 residues. The chain's CDR3 is CASSRGTFEQFF. CDR3 nucleotides: TGTGCCAGCTCACGGGGAACTTTCGAGCAGTTCTTC.

In regard to this clone: Relative to the germline gene, one junction end is altered; a read error may explain this. The chain couples TRBV7-8 to TRBJ2-1; D might be TRBD2 (6 bases). The V gene's germline CDR1 is SGHVS and CDR2 FQNEAQ. The CDR3 runs 14 residues. The CDR3 spells CAGSTAHPGSEQFF. CDR3 DNA sequence: TGTGCCGGCAGCACCGCCCACCCCGGGAGCGAGCAGTTCTTC.

At least ten counts were recorded for this clone. J is TRBJ1-2 and V is TRBV3-1; D gene uncertain. The CDR3 is 14 residues long. The germline gives CDR1 LGHDT, CDR2 YNNKEL (reference sequence). V was clipped by 1 base and J by 2 bases, with 8 bases between them. The DNA for the CDR3 is TGTGCCAGCAGCCAAGGGTTCCAGAACTATGGCTACACCTTC. This gives the protein CASSQGFQNYGYTF.

A remark on this clone: Relative to the germline gene, one junction end is altered; a read error may explain this. This chain uses TRBV6-1 with TRBJ2-1, with a tentative D call TRBD2 (6 bases). The germline V gene encodes CDR1 MNHNS and CDR2 SASEGT. The CDR3 is made up of 16 amino acids. DNA of the CDR3: TGTGCCAGCCGCCCCCGGGGTAGCGGTGGAAGGAATGCGCAGTTCTTC. Its protein is CASRPRGSGGRNAQFF.

The rearrangement uses TRBV9 and TRBJ1-2; D not certain. Germline V gene data show CDR1 as SGDLS and CDR2 as YYNGEE. CDR3 size: 13 residues. V was pared by 4 bases and J by 8 bases, with 15 bases between. The CDR3 loop reads CASSPHPGGGYTF. The CDR3 bases are TGTGCCAGCAGCCCCCACCCTGGAGGGGGCTACACCTTC.

In its sample, this clone is medium-sized. The chain joins TRBV19 to TRBJ2-7; no reliable D call. Germline CDR1 LNHDA, CDR2 SQIVND (reference sequence). This CDR3 has 14 residues. V lost 5 bases and J lost 3, with 14 bases in between. The CDR3 nucleotides read TGTGCCAGTAGTTTAAGGGCCCCGAGCTACGAGCAGTACTTC. The encoded protein is CASSLRAPSYEQYF.

This clone was counted at least ten times. This sequence joins TRBV5-4 and TRBJ1-2; D ambiguous. This CDR3 spans 16 amino acids. V was pared by 0 bases and J by 0 bases, with 12 bases between. Germline loops: CDR1 SGHNT, CDR2 YYREEE (reference sequence). The CDR3 reads CASSLGFGVSNYGYTF. In DNA form, the CDR3 reads TGTGCCAGCAGCTTGGGTTTCGGAGTCTCTAACTATGGCTACACCTTC.

To note about this clone: A read error may produce the germline difference seen at one junction end. This chain links TRBV28 with TRBJ1-2, with no clear D. The germline V gene has CDR1 MDHEN and CDR2 SYDVKM. This CDR3 has 11 residues. The CDR3 coding sequence is TGTGTCAGCATTCAAGGCTATGGCTACACCTTC. Its protein product is CVSIQGYGYTF.

This clone rates as medium-sized (0.01 to 0.1%). This chain joins TRBV4-1 and TRBJ2-7; TRBD2 matches 8 bases. The junction had 4 bases not matched to a gene; V was cut back by 1 base and J by 2 bases. CDR1 MGHRA and CDR2 YSYEKL come from the germline V gene. The CDR3 consists of 15 residues. CDR3 loop: CASSQGGGRPYEQYF. CDR3 nucleotides: TGCGCCAGCAGCCAAGGGGGCGGGAGGCCCTACGAGCAGTACTTC.

This clone has at least ten counts. Since a much larger clone is just one base distant, this may be a read error. This chain links TRBV20-1 with TRBJ2-7; 7 bases line up with TRBD2. This CDR3 is 15 amino acids long. Germline V gene sequence: CDR1 DFQATT, CDR2 SNEGSKA (reference sequence). The CDR3 DNA follows: TGCAGTGCTAGAGATCCTCGGGAGGACTCCTACGAGCAGCACTTC. Amino acids: CSARDPREDSYEQHF.

This clone is categorized as medium-sized. V and J are TRBV5-1 and TRBJ2-1; TRBD1 aligns across 7 bases. Germline V gene sequence: CDR1 SGHRS, CDR2 YFSETQ. Germline trimming cut 7 bases from V and 5 bases from J; bases unmatched to any gene: 9. There are 14 residues in the CDR3. This chain's CDR3 is CASETGYGDNEQFF. The CDR3 DNA sequence: TGCGCCAGCGAGACAGGGTATGGAGACAATGAGCAGTTCTTC.

This clone has a count of ten or more. The CDR3 DNA reads as TGTGCCAGCAGCTTTTACGCGGGGGGCCCTTACAATGAGCAGTTCTTC. It yields the protein CASSFYAGGPYNEQFF. The chain couples TRBV7-2 to TRBJ2-1, with 8 bases identical to TRBD2. There are 16 residues in the CDR3. Looked up from germline, CDR1 is SGHTA and CDR2 is FQGNSA. With 3 bases clipped from V and 4 bases from J, the junction kept 8 bases outside the gene matches.

This chain joins TRBV20-1 and TRBJ2-1; D unresolved. In germline, CDR1 is DFQATT, CDR2 SNEGSKA (reference sequence). The CDR3 spans 15 residues. CDR3: CRPQSGRYSYNEQFF. The DNA of the CDR3 is TGCAGACCCCAAAGTGGCCGCTACTCCTACAATGAGCAGTTCTTC.

This clone rates as medium-sized. V gene TRBV7-9 combines with J gene TRBJ1-1; D not resolved. Germline CDR1 is SEHNR and CDR2 is FQNEAQ (reference sequence). V dropped 5 bases and J dropped 10 bases, with 14 bases sitting between them. The CDR3 spans 12 residues. The CDR3 loop reads CASSPVLIGAFF. The CDR3 DNA reads as TGTGCCAGCAGCCCCGTTTTGATAGGAGCTTTCTTT.

This clone was picked up many times. The chain carries TRBV6-1 and TRBJ2-6, with D unresolved. This CDR3 is built from 12 residues. The germline V and J ends were trimmed by 6 bases and 2 bases, with 2 bases remaining between them. The germline V gene has CDR1 MNHNS and CDR2 SASEGT. CDR3 in DNA: TGTGCCAGCAGGACTGGGGCCAACGTCCTGACTTTC. Amino acids: CASRTGANVLTF.